This TCR beta chain was captured in a study of blood T cells in healthy people across ages. Germline CDR1 is SGHTA and CDR2 is FQGNSA. Trimming took off 6 bases at V and 0 bases at J, with 13 bases between the two ends. The CDR3 covers 15 residues. The authors ran a second PCR of roughly 7 to 11 cycles using a sample-barcoded 5' primer and a J-beta primer mix. Each CDR3 protein gets one entry after TCRdb re-called the 5' RACE reads with MiXCR. The data contain 870,000 or so distinct CDR3 sequences, 29% of them seen just once; the ten biggest clones take up roughly a sixth. Only a few counts were recorded for this clonotype.

Specimen: blood. The chain combines TRBV7-2 with TRBJ2-3, with D perhaps matching TRBD1 or TRBD2 (5 bases each). The clonotype was recovered from a woman older than 75 in good health. CDR3 bases: TGTGCCAGCAGGGGGACGGCCCTTAGCACAGATACGCAGTATTTT. Amino acids: CASRGTALSTDTQYF.